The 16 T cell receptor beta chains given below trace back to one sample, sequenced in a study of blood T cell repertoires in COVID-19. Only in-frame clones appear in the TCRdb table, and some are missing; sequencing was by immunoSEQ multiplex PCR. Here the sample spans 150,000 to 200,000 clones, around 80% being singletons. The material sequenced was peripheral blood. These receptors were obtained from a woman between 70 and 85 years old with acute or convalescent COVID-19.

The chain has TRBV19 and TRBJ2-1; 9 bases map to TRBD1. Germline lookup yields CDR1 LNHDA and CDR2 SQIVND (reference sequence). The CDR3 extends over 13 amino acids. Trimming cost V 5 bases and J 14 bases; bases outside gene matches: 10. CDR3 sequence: CASSQQGALGKFF. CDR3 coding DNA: TGTGCCAGTAGTCAACAGGGGGCGCTGGGAAAGTTCTTC.

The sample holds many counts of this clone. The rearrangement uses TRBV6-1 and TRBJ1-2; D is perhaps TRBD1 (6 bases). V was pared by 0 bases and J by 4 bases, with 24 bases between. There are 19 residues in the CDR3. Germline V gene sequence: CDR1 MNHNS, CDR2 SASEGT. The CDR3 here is CASSEALLLSRSRGYGYTF. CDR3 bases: TGTGCCAGCAGTGAAGCGCTTCTTCTTAGTCGTAGCAGGGGCTATGGCTACACCTTC.

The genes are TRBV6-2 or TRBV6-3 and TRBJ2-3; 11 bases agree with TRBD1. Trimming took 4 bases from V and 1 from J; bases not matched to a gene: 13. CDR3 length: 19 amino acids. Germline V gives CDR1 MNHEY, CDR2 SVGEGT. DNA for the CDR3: TGTGCCAGCAGTTCTGGACAGGGGGCAAGAGTGAGGGGCACAGATACGCAGTATTTT. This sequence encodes CASSSGQGARVRGTDTQYF.

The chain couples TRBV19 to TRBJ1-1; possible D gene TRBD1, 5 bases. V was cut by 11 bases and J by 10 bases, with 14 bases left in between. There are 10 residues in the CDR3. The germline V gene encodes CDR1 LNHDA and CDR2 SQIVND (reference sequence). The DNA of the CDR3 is TGTGCCTCGGGGGGGTACGGAGCTTTCTTT. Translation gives CASGGYGAFF.

The CDR3 DNA reads as TGTGCCAGCAGTGAATCGTCAGGGACGAACACCGGGGAGCTGTTTTTT. Translation: CASSESSGTNTGELFF. The gene calls are TRBV25-1 and TRBJ2-2, with TRBD1 as a possible D gene (5 bases). Per the germline V gene, CDR1 is MGHDK and CDR2 is SYGVNS. The CDR3 totals 16 residues. Trimming took off 1 base at V and 0 bases at J, with 9 bases between the two ends.

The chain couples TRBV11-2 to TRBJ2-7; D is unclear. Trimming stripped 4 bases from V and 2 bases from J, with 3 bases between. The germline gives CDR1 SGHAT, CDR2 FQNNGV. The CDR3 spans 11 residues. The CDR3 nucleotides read TGTGCCAGCAGCTCCGCCTACGAGCAGTACTTC. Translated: CASSSAYEQYF.

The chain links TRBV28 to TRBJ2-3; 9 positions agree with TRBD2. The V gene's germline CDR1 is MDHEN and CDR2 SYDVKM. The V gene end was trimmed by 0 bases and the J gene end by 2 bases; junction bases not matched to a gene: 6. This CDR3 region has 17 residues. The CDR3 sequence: CASSLWERGASTDTQYF. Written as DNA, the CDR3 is TGTGCCAGCAGTTTATGGGAGCGGGGGGCTTCCACAGATACGCAGTATTTT. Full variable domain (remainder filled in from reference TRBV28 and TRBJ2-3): DVKVTQSSRYLVKRTGEKVFLECVQDMDHENMFWYRQDPGLGLRLIYFSYDVKMKEKGDIPEGYSVSREKKERFSLILESASTNQTSMYLCASSLWERGASTDTQYFGPGTRLTVL.

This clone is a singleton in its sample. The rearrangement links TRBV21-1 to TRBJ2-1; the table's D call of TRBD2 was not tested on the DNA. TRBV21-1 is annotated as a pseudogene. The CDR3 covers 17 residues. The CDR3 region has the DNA TGTGCCAGCCCCAAGGCACTAGCGGGGACCTCCTACAATGAGCAGTTCTTC. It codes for CASPKALAGTSYNEQFF.

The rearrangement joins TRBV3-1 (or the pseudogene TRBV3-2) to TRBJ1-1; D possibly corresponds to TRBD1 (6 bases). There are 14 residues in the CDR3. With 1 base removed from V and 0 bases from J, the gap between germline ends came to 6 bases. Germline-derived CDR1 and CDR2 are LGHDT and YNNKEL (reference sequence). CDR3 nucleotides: TGTGCCAGCAGCCAAGCAGGGGTGAACACTGAAGCTTTCTTT. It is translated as CASSQAGVNTEAFF.

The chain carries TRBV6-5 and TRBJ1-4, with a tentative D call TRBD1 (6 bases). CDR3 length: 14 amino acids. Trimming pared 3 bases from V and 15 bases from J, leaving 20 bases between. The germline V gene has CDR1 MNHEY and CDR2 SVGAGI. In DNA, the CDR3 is TGTGCCAGCAGTTATATACAGGGAGCTAAGGCAATGTTTTTT. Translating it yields CASSYIQGAKAMFF.

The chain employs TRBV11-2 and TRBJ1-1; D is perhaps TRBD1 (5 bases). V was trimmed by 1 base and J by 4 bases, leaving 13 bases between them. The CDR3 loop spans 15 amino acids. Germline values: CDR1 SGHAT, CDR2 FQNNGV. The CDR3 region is CASSLGDRRFTEAFF. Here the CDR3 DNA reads TGTGCCAGCAGCTTAGGCGACAGACGTTTCACTGAAGCTTTCTTT. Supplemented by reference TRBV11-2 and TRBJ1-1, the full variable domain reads EAGVAQSPRYKIIEKRQSVAFWCNPISGHATLYWYQQILGQGPKLLIQFQNNGVVDDSQLPKDRFSAERLKGVDSTLKIQPAKLEDSAVYLCASSLGDRRFTEAFFGQGTRLTVV.

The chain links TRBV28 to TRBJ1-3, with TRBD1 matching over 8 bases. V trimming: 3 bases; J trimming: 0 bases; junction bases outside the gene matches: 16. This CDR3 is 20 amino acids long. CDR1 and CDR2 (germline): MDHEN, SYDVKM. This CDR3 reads CASSFNPGQALGSSGNTIYF. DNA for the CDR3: TGTGCCAGCAGTTTTAACCCGGGACAGGCCCTAGGTAGCTCTGGAAACACCATATATTTT.

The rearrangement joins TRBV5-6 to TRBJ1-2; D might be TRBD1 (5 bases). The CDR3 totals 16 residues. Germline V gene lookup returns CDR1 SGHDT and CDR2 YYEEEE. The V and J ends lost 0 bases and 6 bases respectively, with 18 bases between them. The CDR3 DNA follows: TGTGCCAGCAGCTTGGGACCCGGCGGGACCTACAATGGCTACACCTTC. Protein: CASSLGPGGTYNGYTF.

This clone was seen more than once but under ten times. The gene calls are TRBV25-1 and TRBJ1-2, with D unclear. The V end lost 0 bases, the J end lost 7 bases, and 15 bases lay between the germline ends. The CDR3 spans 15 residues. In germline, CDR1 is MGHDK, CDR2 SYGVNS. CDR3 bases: TGTGCCAGCAGTGAATACGGGATATCTATCAGTGGCTACACCTTC. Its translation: CASSEYGISISGYTF.

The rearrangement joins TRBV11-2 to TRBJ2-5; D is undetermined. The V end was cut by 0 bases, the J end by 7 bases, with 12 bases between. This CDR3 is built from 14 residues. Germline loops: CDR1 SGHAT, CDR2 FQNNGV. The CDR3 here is CASSLDSGFGTQYF. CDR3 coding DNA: TGTGCCAGCAGCTTAGATTCCGGTTTCGGGACCCAGTACTTC.

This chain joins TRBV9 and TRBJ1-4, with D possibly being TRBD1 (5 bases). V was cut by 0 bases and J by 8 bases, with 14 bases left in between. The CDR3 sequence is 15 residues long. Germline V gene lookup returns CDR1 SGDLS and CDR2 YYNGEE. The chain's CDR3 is CASSVGGGIGEKLFF. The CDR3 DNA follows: TGTGCCAGCAGCGTAGGCGGGGGGATTGGCGAAAAACTGTTTTTT.